One sample yielded the 32 T cell receptor beta chains listed below, sequenced in a study of blood T cell repertoires in COVID-19. Produced via immunoSEQ multiplex PCR; TCRdb's table is partial and in-frame only. The table has 45,000 to 65,000 clones, about four fifths seen once; the top ten hold 6.5% to 8.5%. Specimen: peripheral blood. Receptor source: a man between 65 and 85 years old with active COVID-19.

The rearrangement uses TRBV6-5 and TRBJ1-3; D unresolved. Deletions cut 0 bases from V and 0 bases from J, with 6 bases between. Germline lookup yields CDR1 MNHEY and CDR2 SVGAGI. This CDR3 is built from 15 residues. For the CDR3, the DNA is TGTGCCAGCAGTTACTCGAGGTCCTCTGGAAACACCATATATTTT. This encodes CASSYSRSSGNTIYF.

The V gene is TRBV3-1 (or the pseudogene TRBV3-2), the J gene TRBJ2-3; 9 bases are a match to TRBD2. Germline V gene sequence: CDR1 LGHDT, CDR2 YNNKEL (reference sequence). V shed 8 bases, J shed 14 bases, and the junction held 11 bases outside the gene matches. The CDR3 sequence is 12 residues long. Written as DNA, the CDR3 is TGTGCCAGCGGCAACGGGGCGGGGGGGCCGTATTTT. Translation gives CASGNGAGGPYF.

The gene calls are TRBV5-1 and TRBJ2-2; weak D call: TRBD2 (5 bases). V was cut by 6 bases and J by 6 bases, with 15 bases left in between. The CDR3 is 14 amino acids. Germline lookup yields CDR1 SGHRS and CDR2 YFSETQ. The CDR3 DNA reads TGCGCCAGCACGGGCCAAGGAGGCGCCGGGGAGCTGTTTTTT. Protein sequence: CASTGQGGAGELFF.

J is TRBJ2-7 and V is TRBV5-6, with TRBD2 matching over 7 bases. The CDR3 has 16 amino acids. Germline V gives CDR1 SGHDT, CDR2 YYEEEE. Trimming cost V 0 bases and J 2 bases; bases outside gene matches: 8. The CDR3 sequence is CASSLEGRGRAYEQYF. DNA of the CDR3: TGTGCCAGCAGCTTGGAGGGTCGTGGGAGGGCCTACGAGCAGTACTTC.

The chain combines TRBV3-1 (or the pseudogene TRBV3-2) with TRBJ1-2; 7 bases are a match to TRBD1. CDR3 length: 15 amino acids. Germline CDR1 and CDR2: LGHDT and YNNKEL (reference sequence). With 0 bases clipped from V and 5 bases from J, the junction kept 6 bases outside the gene matches. The CDR3 is CASSQDSSGGYGYTF. As DNA, the CDR3 is TGTGCCAGCAGCCAAGATAGTTCAGGGGGGTATGGCTACACCTTC.

This chain links TRBV5-6 with TRBJ2-7; 12 bases align to TRBD2. Germline V gene lookup returns CDR1 SGHDT and CDR2 YYEEEE. V was pared by 3 bases and J by 2 bases, with 3 bases of the junction left unmatched. CDR3 length equals 15 residues. The CDR3 sequence is CASSSGLAGPYEQYF. CDR3 DNA: TGTGCCAGCAGCTCTGGACTAGCGGGACCCTACGAGCAGTACTTC. Drawing the rest from reference TRBV5-6 and TRBJ2-7, the complete variable domain is DAGVTQSPTHLIKTRGQQVTLRCSPKSGHDTVSWYQQALGQGPQFIFQYYEEEERQRGNFPDRFSGHQFPNYSSELNVNALLLGDSALYLCASSSGLAGPYEQYFGPGTRLTVT.

This sequence joins TRBV9 and TRBJ2-5, with 9 nucleotides matching TRBD2. The CDR3 length is 17 residues. Germline V gene sequence: CDR1 SGDLS, CDR2 YYNGEE. Germline trimming cut 0 bases from V and 5 bases from J; bases unmatched to any gene: 11. CDR3 in DNA: TGTGCCAGCAGCGTAGGTGGGTGGCGGGGGGGCCGTGAGACCCAGTACTTC. Its protein product is CASSVGGWRGGRETQYF.

The rearrangement links TRBV27 to TRBJ2-1, with D perhaps matching TRBD1 (6 bases). Germline lookup yields CDR1 MNHEY and CDR2 SMNVEV (reference sequence). The CDR3 has 14 residues. Trimming stripped 6 bases from V and 6 bases from J, with 15 bases between. Here the CDR3 DNA reads TGTGCCAGCAGCCCAGCCCCAGGGGTCAATGAGCAGTTCTTC. Translation: CASSPAPGVNEQFF.

Written as DNA, the CDR3 is TGTGCCAGCAGTCCACCGGACATCATTAACATTCAGTACTTC. Encoded protein: CASSPPDIINIQYF. The chain is built from TRBV28 and TRBJ2-4, with D maybe TRBD1 (5 bases). Germline CDR1 reads MDHEN; CDR2 reads SYDVKM. The ends were cut back, 5 bases at V and 7 bases at J, with 15 bases in the middle. There are 14 residues in the CDR3.

The J gene is TRBJ1-1, the V gene TRBV5-1; 9 nucleotides align to TRBD1. This CDR3 region has 14 residues. J was trimmed by 5 bases and V by 3 bases; bases with no gene match: 5. CDR1 and CDR2 from the germline V gene are SGHRS and YFSETQ. This chain's CDR3 is CASSSRTGETEAFF. In DNA, the CDR3 is TGCGCCAGCAGCTCCAGGACAGGGGAAACTGAAGCTTTCTTT.

V gene TRBV5-5 combines with J gene TRBJ2-2; maybe TRBD1 (6 bases). The CDR3 extends over 15 amino acids. V was cut by 4 bases and J by 5 bases, with 15 bases left in between. The V gene's germline CDR1 is SGHKS and CDR2 YYEKEE (reference sequence). The CDR3 here is CASSEGQTNTGELFF. For the CDR3, the DNA is TGTGCCAGCAGCGAGGGACAAACTAATACCGGGGAGCTGTTTTTT.

This chain joins TRBV9 and TRBJ2-1; TRBD2 matches 16 bases. The J segment lost 6 bases and the V segment lost 0 bases, leaving 9 bases of the junction unmatched. CDR3 length: 19 amino acids. From germline, CDR1 is SGDLS and CDR2 YYNGEE. The CDR3 coding sequence is TGTGCCAGCAGCGTAGATTTATATGGGACTAGCGGGGGGGCCAATGAGCAGTTCTTC. Its protein product is CASSVDLYGTSGGANEQFF.

The V call is TRBV11-2, the J call TRBJ2-7, with 11 bases aligning to TRBD2. Trimming at V came to 5 bases and at J to 3 bases, leaving 9 bases not matched to a gene. CDR3 length equals 16 residues. CDR1 is SGHAT and CDR2 is FQNNGV in the germline V gene. The DNA for the CDR3 is TGTGCCAGCAGCCAAGACCTACTAGCGGGGGTCTACGAGCAGTACTTC. Its protein is CASSQDLLAGVYEQYF. Full variable domain (missing parts from reference TRBV11-2 and TRBJ2-7): EAGVAQSPRYKIIEKRQSVAFWCNPISGHATLYWYQQILGQGPKLLIQFQNNGVVDDSQLPKDRFSAERLKGVDSTLKIQPAKLEDSAVYLCASSQDLLAGVYEQYFGPGTRLTVT.

The chain combines TRBV7-3 with TRBJ2-1; 8 bases map to TRBD2. Unmatched junction bases numbered 7, after V lost 6 bases and J lost 3 bases. Germline loops: CDR1 SGHTA, CDR2 FQGTGA. The CDR3 has 15 amino acids. CDR3 sequence (DNA): TGTGCCAGCAGTCCGGGGGGGCCTTTCTACAATGAGCAGTTCTTC. This gives the protein CASSPGGPFYNEQFF.

This clone was counted a single time. The chain carries TRBV5-4 and TRBJ2-7; the match to TRBD1 covers 7 bases. After removal of 5 bases from V and 2 bases from J, the junction contained 10 bases not matched to a gene. The CDR3 spans 15 residues. Germline V gene lookup returns CDR1 SGHNT and CDR2 YYREEE (reference sequence). CDR3 region: CASSIGGTGAYEQYF. For the CDR3, the DNA is TGTGCCAGCAGTATTGGAGGTACAGGGGCCTACGAGCAGTACTTC. The whole variable domain, remainder taken from reference TRBV5-4 and TRBJ2-7, is ETGVTQSPTHLIKTRGQQVTLRCSSQSGHNTVSWYQQALGQGPQFIFQYYREEENGRGNFPPRFSGLQFPNYSSELNVNALELDDSALYLCASSIGGTGAYEQYFGPGTRLTVT.

This rearrangement joins TRBV9 to TRBJ2-7; 7 bases agree with TRBD1. The V gene end was trimmed by 3 bases and the J gene end by 3 bases; junction bases not matched to a gene: 6. CDR1 is SGDLS and CDR2 is YYNGEE in the germline V gene. CDR3 size: 14 residues. The CDR3 bases are TGTGCCAGCAGCGCCCTAGGACAGGACTACGAGCAGTACTTC. It yields the protein CASSALGQDYEQYF.

The chain joins TRBV11-1 to TRBJ2-5; the D gene is possibly TRBD2 (6 bases). The germline V gene encodes CDR1 SGHAT and CDR2 FQDESV (reference sequence). With 8 bases removed from V and 1 base from J, the gap between germline ends came to 17 bases. The CDR3 is 15 residues long. CDR3: CASWGVGGSQETQYF. The CDR3 bases are TGTGCCAGCTGGGGGGTGGGCGGGTCCCAAGAGACCCAGTACTTC. Variable domain in full (rest from reference TRBV11-1 and TRBJ2-5): EAEVAQSPRYKITEKSQAVAFWCDPISGHATLYWYRQILGQGPELLVQFQDESVVDDSQLPKDRFSAERLKGVDSTLKIQPAELGDSAMYLCASWGVGGSQETQYFGPGTRLLVL.

In its sample, this clone was seen a few times. The chain couples TRBV19 to TRBJ1-2; 7 positions match TRBD1. V was pared by 3 bases and J by 5 bases, with 6 bases of the junction left unmatched. CDR3 length: 14 amino acids. Germline V gene lookup returns CDR1 LNHDA and CDR2 SQIVND (reference sequence). The CDR3 here is CASSIPDRVYGYTF. The DNA of the CDR3 is TGTGCCAGTAGTATCCCCGACAGGGTGTATGGCTACACCTTC.

J is TRBJ1-2 and V is TRBV11-2, with 9 bases that match TRBD1. V trimming: 5 bases; J trimming: 4 bases; junction bases outside the gene matches: 2. The germline V gene has CDR1 SGHAT and CDR2 FQNNGV. There are 13 residues in the CDR3. The chain's CDR3 is CASSPQGAYGYTF. In DNA, the CDR3 is TGTGCCAGCAGCCCACAGGGGGCCTATGGCTACACCTTC.

This chain uses TRBV27 with TRBJ2-7, with D possibly being TRBD1 (5 bases). Germline CDR1 reads MNHEY; CDR2 reads SMNVEV (reference sequence). V was cut by 2 bases and J by 3 bases, with 11 bases left in between. The CDR3 loop spans 14 amino acids. The CDR3 DNA sequence: TGTGCCAGCAGTTTAAAGGGGTATAGCTACGAGCAGTACTTC. Its protein is CASSLKGYSYEQYF.

V usage is TRBV7-9 and J usage is TRBJ2-7; tentatively, D is TRBD1 (5 bases). V lost 5 bases and J 5 bases, leaving 19 bases between the germline ends. The CDR3 runs to 15 residues. Per germline, CDR1 SEHNR and CDR2 FQNEAQ (reference sequence). The CDR3 loop is CASSLPSLWGHEQYF. As DNA, the CDR3 is TGTGCCAGCAGCCTACCCTCCCTGTGGGGCCACGAGCAGTACTTC.

CDR3 sequence: CASSLAHFGVGNQPQHF. The CDR3 bases are TGTGCCAGCAGCTTAGCCCATTTCGGGGTCGGCAATCAGCCCCAGCATTTT. The chain is built from TRBV7-2 and TRBJ1-5; D uncertain. This CDR3 contains 17 residues. Germline CDR1 is SGHTA and CDR2 is FQGNSA. The V and J ends lost 0 bases and 2 bases respectively, with 14 bases between them.

The chain employs TRBV21-1 and TRBJ1-5. TRBV21-1 is designated a pseudogene. The CDR3 runs to 18 residues. The CDR3 here is CASSQKEGSGNDNQPQHF. The CDR3 DNA is TGTGCCAGCAGCCAAAAGGAGGGCTCAGGGAACGACAATCAGCCCCAGCATTTT.

The rearrangement joins TRBV5-4 to TRBJ2-3, with D maybe TRBD2 (7 bases). The CDR3 totals 15 residues. The germline gives CDR1 SGHNT, CDR2 YYREEE (reference sequence). The V end was cut by 4 bases, the J end by 4 bases, with 16 bases between. The DNA for the CDR3 is TGTGCCAGCAGCAGCCGCACGGGGGGCGCAGATACGCAGTATTTT. This gives the protein CASSSRTGGADTQYF.

This rearrangement joins TRBV5-1 to TRBJ1-4; TRBD1 agrees at 7 bases. This CDR3 contains 16 residues. The V and J ends lost 2 bases and 2 bases, in that order; junction bases with no gene match: 6. Germline V gene data show CDR1 as SGHRS and CDR2 as YFSETQ. In DNA, the CDR3 is TGCGCCAGCAGCTTCATTCAGGGGGGCACTAATGAAAAACTGTTTTTT. Encoded protein: CASSFIQGGTNEKLFF.

The rearrangement uses TRBV5-1 and TRBJ2-3, with TRBD1 as a possible D gene (5 bases). Trimming stripped 1 base from V and 7 bases from J, with 10 bases between. This CDR3 has 13 residues. CDR1 SGHRS and CDR2 YFSETQ come from the germline V gene. CDR3 sequence (DNA): TGCGCCAGCAGCTTGTGGGGCGATAATACGCAGTATTTT. This encodes CASSLWGDNTQYF.

The V call is TRBV19, the J call TRBJ1-3; a possible D gene is TRBD1 (5 bases). CDR1 LNHDA and CDR2 SQIVND come from the germline V gene (reference sequence). The CDR3 covers 17 residues. V was cut by 3 bases and J by 0 bases, with 15 bases left in between. The CDR3 loop reads CASSMSRGRDSGNTIYF. DNA for the CDR3: TGTGCCAGTAGTATGAGTAGGGGCCGTGACTCTGGAAACACCATATATTTT. The full variable domain, rest sourced from reference TRBV19 and TRBJ1-3, is DGGITQSPKYLFRKEGQNVTLSCEQNLNHDAMYWYRQDPGQGLRLIYYSQIVNDFQKGDIAEGYSVSREKKESFPLTVTSAQKNPTAFYLCASSMSRGRDSGNTIYFGEGSWLTVV.

The V gene is TRBV30, the J gene TRBJ1-2; D is perhaps TRBD1 (5 bases). CDR3 length: 14 amino acids. Trimming removed 2 bases from V and 8 bases from J, with 18 bases in between. CDR1 is GTSNPN, CDR2 SVGIG, per germline (reference sequence). The CDR3 region is CAWSTFRVLRGYTF. CDR3 coding DNA: TGTGCCTGGAGTACCTTCAGGGTGCTTAGGGGCTACACCTTC.

The chain recombines TRBV7-2 with TRBJ1-5; weak D call: TRBD1 (6 bases). The V and J ends lost 5 bases and 4 bases respectively, with 15 bases between them. CDR3 size: 15 residues. Germline CDR1 SGHTA, CDR2 FQGNSA. The CDR3 sequence: CASSQGGARNQPQHF. The CDR3 region has the DNA TGTGCCAGCAGCCAAGGGGGGGCGAGGAATCAGCCCCAGCATTTT.

The chain combines TRBV6-5 with TRBJ1-1, with D perhaps matching TRBD1 (5 bases). Per germline, CDR1 MNHEY and CDR2 SVGAGI. The V end lost 5 bases, the J end lost 4 bases, and 14 bases lay between the germline ends. The CDR3 length is 14 residues. CDR3 in DNA: TGTGCCAGCAGTCCCGCGGGGGTTTTCACTGAAGCTTTCTTT. As protein: CASSPAGVFTEAFF.

The rearrangement uses TRBV2 and TRBJ1-1; the D is unclear. Trimming cost V 6 bases and J 0 bases, with 8 bases left between them. In germline, CDR1 is SNHLY, CDR2 FYNNEI. The CDR3 totals 13 residues. CDR3 sequence: CASSQTVNTEAFF. The CDR3 DNA is TGTGCCAGCAGCCAGACTGTGAACACTGAAGCTTTCTTT.

The chain recombines TRBV7-9 with TRBJ2-7, with TRBD2 as a possible D gene (7 bases). Germline V gene data show CDR1 as SEHNR and CDR2 as FQNEAQ (reference sequence). This CDR3 region has 13 residues. The V end lost 1 base, the J end lost 4 bases, and 8 bases lay between the germline ends. The CDR3 protein is CASSLEGGYEQYF. In nucleotides, the CDR3 is TGTGCCAGCAGCTTAGAGGGGGGGTACGAGCAGTACTTC.